This TCR beta chain was recorded in a study of cytomegalovirus exposure and HLA in healthy donors. TCRdb keeps only in-frame clones here, not all; method: immunoSEQ multiplex PCR. Of 300,000 to 350,000 clones listed, roughly 86% were seen once; the top ten hold around 0.91%. The clonotype was recovered from a man aged 30 to 39 in good health and CMV-seronegative. Material: PBMCs.

CDR3 DNA sequence: TGTGCCAGTAGCCCAAGGGCACAGGGAGCCTACGAGCAGTACTTC. Translated: CASSPRAQGAYEQYF. The chain links TRBV19 to TRBJ2-7; D perhaps matches TRBD1 (6 bases). Trimming removed 6 bases at V and 2 bases at J, with 17 bases between. Germline assignment: CDR1 LNHDA and CDR2 SQIVND (reference sequence). The CDR3 is made up of 15 amino acids.